This T cell receptor beta chain was found in a study of T cell clones after liver transplantation. Findings and caveats of the study: The donor-reactive repertoire was only partly measurable in two subjects, lacking donor cells. Graft donor-reactive T cells may have migrated into the graft rather than being deleted.

Trimming took 1 base from V and 3 from J, leaving 13 bases between them. The CDR3 consists of 16 residues. Germline CDR1 reads SGHNT; CDR2 reads YENEEA. TCRdb's copy holds only in-frame clones and misses some; the assay was immunoSEQ multiplex PCR. This table holds 25,000 to 35,000 clones, around 94% found once. As for this clone: Its antigen remains unknown.

The input for sequencing was CD8+ T cells from blood, taken 12 months after liver transplant. The sequence was obtained from a human patient who received a liver transplant. Some T cells may be provided by the graft donor. This chain joins TRBV11-3 and TRBJ2-1; the D gene could be TRBD1 or TRBD2 (5 bases each). The CDR3 sequence is CASSLALGTVYNEQFF. Here the CDR3 DNA reads TGTGCCAGCAGCTTAGCCCTCGGGACGGTCTACAATGAGCAGTTCTTC.